The following is a T cell receptor beta chain sequence with its context. This clone's antigen is unknown. Base qualities are not recorded, but no much larger clone differs from it by a single base. The germline V gene provides CDR1 MNHEY and CDR2 SVGAGI. Counted from cysteine to phenylalanine, this CDR3 has 13 amino acids. Only the CDR3 part of the read is kept: 39 bases, read in frame from the first base. The junction shows trimming of 4 bases on V and 8 bases on J, plus 14 bases between the germline ends. This sample was included in a study of blood T cells in healthy people across ages (dated by TCRdb to about 2015). The study in broad terms: Template switching captured roughly one uniquely barcoded TCR beta cDNA molecule per two T cells in model experiments. Age-related changes in TCR beta repertoire diversity were measured in the study by deep sequencing normalized with unique cDNA molecular identifiers. Donors were grouped into four age groups: young (average about 15 years), middle-aged (under 40), aged (around 60) and long-lived (approximately 75). To avoid experimental bias, donors of different ages were spread randomly across the sequencing lanes. Using the same blood draw, the study looked at two additional independent replicas of 1 million unique cDNA reads for two donors, one aged 18 to 30 and the other aged 80 or older. Here is what the overall study found, with its caveats: Donor CMV infection status was unknown, potentially confounding age-related changes in expanded clonotypes. Compared with the aged group, the long-lived group had more naive CD4+ T cells, fewer expanded clones and increased TCR diversity, suggesting age selection. Observed TCR beta diversity per million T cells fell roughly linearly with age, and a significant reduction was already apparent by age around 44. Observed TCR beta diversity correlated strongly with the percentage of naive T cells measured by flow cytometry. Total diversity estimates from one million sequenced T cells were considered lower bounds and underestimates. Because profiling used bulk unsorted PBMCs, naive and antigen-experienced compartments could not be compared conclusively.

Libraries were constructed by 5' RACE. Data came from an Illumina HiSeq 2500. The second PCR ran for about 6 to 11 cycles and used a J-beta primer mix along with a sample-barcoded 5' primer. Each TCR beta cDNA molecule received a unique molecular identifier from a template-switch 5' adaptor carrying 12 random nucleotides. Each sample yielded at least 2.5 million CDR3-containing paired-end reads. First-strand cDNA was synthesized from all RNA with the Mint cDNA synthesis kit, primed by a TRBC-specific oligonucleotide. Following uracil-DNA glycosylase treatment, all cDNA underwent a first 18-cycle PCR with the universal primers M1SS and BC2_uni_R. The original methods were these. For normalization, 1 million high-quality reads were randomly selected from each sample, with every read carrying a distinct molecular identifier. Reads with shared molecular identifiers were discarded instead of being binned into consensus sequences. MiTCR, with a Q25 quality threshold and the strictest error-elimination algorithm, was used for CDR3 identification, clonotype clustering and error correction. A nonparametric unseen species model with Euler transformation was used to estimate a lower bound on total TCR beta diversity. TCRdb's own reprocessing of the public reads used fastp at Q25 and MiXCR and kept productive beta chains. For every CDR3 protein sequence, its rows merge into one entry that carries the most common genes and DNA. TCRdb's processing, not the study's, gives the V and J calls here. This sample has hundreds of thousands of distinct CDR3 sequences in its table, and 48% of those were observed once. 13% of the sample goes to the ten largest clones.

Systemically healthy Caucasian individuals from Russia, some 40 in total and aged roughly 6 to 95 years, were included as donors. About 10 milliliters of peripheral blood were collected from each donor into EDTA-treated Vacutainer tubes. Ficoll-Paque density-gradient centrifugation was used to isolate PBMCs, with at least 6.5 million per sample. Total RNA, at least 5.5 micrograms per sample, was extracted from PBMCs with Trizol reagent. Naive CD45RAhigh/CD27high T cell percentages were measured by flow cytometry on a PBMC aliquot from every donor. The V and J segments used are TRBV6-5 and TRBJ1-2; TRBD1 might be the D gene, on 5 matching bases. Sequenced sample: blood. The sequence was collected from a man aged 25-40 years in good health. The CDR3: CASSFGPGDGYTF. The DNA sequence reads TGTGCCAGCAGTTTTGGCCCCGGGGACGGCTACACCTTC.